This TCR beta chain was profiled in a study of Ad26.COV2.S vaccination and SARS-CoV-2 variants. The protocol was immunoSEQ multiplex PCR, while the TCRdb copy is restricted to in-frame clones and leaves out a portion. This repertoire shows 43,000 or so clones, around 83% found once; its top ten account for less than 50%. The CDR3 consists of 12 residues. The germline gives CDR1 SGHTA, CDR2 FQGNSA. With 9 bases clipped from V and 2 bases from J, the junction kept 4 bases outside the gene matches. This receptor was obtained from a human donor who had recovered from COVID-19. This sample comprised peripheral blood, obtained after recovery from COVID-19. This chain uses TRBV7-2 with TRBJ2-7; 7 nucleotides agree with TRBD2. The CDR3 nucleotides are TGTGCCAGTCAGCGGGATACCTACGAGCAGTACTTC. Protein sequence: CASQRDTYEQYF.